The 6 T cell receptor beta chains in this list originate from one sample, sequenced in a study of cytomegalovirus exposure and HLA in healthy donors. Here immunoSEQ multiplex PCR was the method, and the copy in TCRdb shows in-frame clones only, minus some. The repertoire holds some 120,000 clones, with roughly 90% as singletons. Sequencing used PBMCs. All receptors derive from a man aged 25 to 40 in good health and CMV-seronegative.

The chain joins TRBV4-1 to TRBJ2-5; 7 nucleotides match TRBD1. This CDR3 has 13 amino acids. The germline V gene encodes CDR1 MGHRA and CDR2 YSYEKL. V was clipped by 4 bases and J by 2 bases; unmatched bases: 1. CDR3 in DNA: TGCGCCAGCAGCCGGGGACAGCAAGAGACCCAGTACTTC. Translating gives CASSRGQQETQYF.

The genes are TRBV2 and TRBJ1-2, with a possible D match to TRBD1 (5 bases). With 0 bases removed from V and 6 bases from J, the gap between germline ends came to 11 bases. From germline, CDR1 is SNHLY and CDR2 FYNNEI. This CDR3 region has 14 residues. The CDR3 loop is CASSEAPGRDGYTF. DNA of the CDR3: TGTGCCAGCAGTGAAGCTCCAGGGCGAGATGGCTACACCTTC.

The chain recombines TRBV30 with TRBJ2-7; 7 bases line up with TRBD1. The germline gives CDR1 GTSNPN, CDR2 SVGIG (reference sequence). V trimming: 3 bases; J trimming: 3 bases; junction bases outside the gene matches: 5. The CDR3 consists of 13 residues. Here the CDR3 DNA reads TGTGCCTGGAGACCGGGACAGCGCTACGAGCAGTACTTC. Translation: CAWRPGQRYEQYF.

J is TRBJ2-4 and V is TRBV28; D is possibly TRBD1 (6 bases). Germline V gene sequence: CDR1 MDHEN, CDR2 SYDVKM. The CDR3 has 14 residues. The V end lost 11 bases, the J end lost 15 bases, and 29 bases lay between the germline ends. The CDR3, as DNA: TGTGCCGTATTGCCGACAGGATACCGGTTCGATACGTACTTC. Encoded protein: CAVLPTGYRFDTYF.

CDR3 coding DNA: TGCGCCAGCAGCTTGGCTTTTTTACAGGGGGCTGAAGCTTTCTTT. It specifies CASSLAFLQGAEAFF. This chain connects TRBV5-1 to TRBJ1-1, with 8 bases lining up with TRBD1. With 0 bases clipped from V and 6 bases from J, the junction kept 7 bases outside the gene matches. The CDR3 covers 15 residues. Germline V lookup: CDR1 SGHRS, CDR2 YFSETQ. Filled out from reference TRBV5-1 and TRBJ1-1, the complete variable domain reads KAGVTQTPRYLIKTRGQQVTLSCSPISGHRSVSWYQQTPGQGLQFLFEYFSETQRNKGNFPGRFSGRQFSNSRSEMNVSTLELGDSALYLCASSLAFLQGAEAFFGQGTRLTVV.

This clone was seen a few times. The rearrangement joins TRBV6-1 to TRBJ2-7; TRBD2 might be the D (5 bases). Germline CDR1 MNHNS, CDR2 SASEGT. The CDR3 spans 13 residues. Between the trimmed V and J ends, which lost 8 bases and 5 bases, there was a span of 16 bases. CDR3 nucleotide sequence: TGTGCCAGCGGAATTGAGGGATACCACGAGCAGTACTTC. As protein: CASGIEGYHEQYF.